This is a list of T cell receptor beta chains from one sample in a study of early T cells in non-severe SARS-CoV-2 infection. TCRdb passed the 5' RACE reads through MiXCR, listing each CDR3 protein once. This sample yields tens of thousands of distinct CDR3 sequences, of which approximately 10% are seen a single time; 10% belongs to the top ten. Input material: whole blood. The source is an adult who was a healthcare worker with PCR-confirmed SARS-CoV-2 infection or an uninfected control (not recorded which). CDR3s include the opening cysteine and the closing phenylalanine or tryptophan. The D gene is left open where the match is weak. Not every row has a clone size; where given, it reads once, few, many or a size class.

clone size | D gene | J gene | V gene | CDR3 DNA | CDR3 protein
few | TRBD1 | TRBJ1-3 | TRBV7-9 | TGTGCCAGCAGCGAGGGACAGGTCTCTGGAAACACCATATATTTT | CASSEGQVSGNTIYF
NA | NA | TRBJ1-2 | TRBV6-6 | TGTGCCAGCACCGACAGAGGGGAGGATGGCTACACCTTC | CASTDRGEDGYTF
few | NA | TRBJ1-5 | TRBV24-1 | TGTGCCACCAGCAAGGACGGGCAGCCCCAGCATTTT | CATSKDGQPQHF
NA | NA | TRBJ1-2 | TRBV11-2 | TGTGCCAGCAGCTTAGTCACCGCGGGGCCGTATGGCTACACCTTC | CASSLVTAGPYGYTF
once | NA | TRBJ2-7 | TRBV6-6 | TGTGCCAGCAGTTACGGGACCCCCTACGAGCAGTACTTC | CASSYGTPYEQYF
few | TRBD1 | TRBJ2-3 | TRBV19 | TGTGCCAGTAGTATAAACAGGGGACAAGATACGCAGTATTTT | CASSINRGQDTQYF
NA | TRBD2 | TRBJ2-7 | TRBV7-8 | TGTGCCAGCAGCCTAAGACTAGCCCCCTACGAGCAGTACTTC | CASSLRLAPYEQYF
many | TRBD1 | TRBJ1-5 | TRBV2 | TGTGCCAGCAGTGCTGACAGGGTCGGCAATCAGCCCCAGCATTTT | CASSADRVGNQPQHF
many | TRBD1 | TRBJ2-3 | TRBV5-1 | TGCGCCAGCAGCTTGGGCAGGACAGGGTCTCCAGATACGCAGTATTTT | CASSLGRTGSPDTQYF
many | NA | TRBJ2-3 | TRBV10-3 | TGTGCCATCAGTGATCAGGTTTCTAGCACAGATACGCAGTATTTT | CAISDQVSSTDTQYF
NA | NA | TRBJ2-3 | TRBV7-9 | TGTGCCAGCAGCTTAAGGGCAGATACGCAGTATTTT | CASSLRADTQYF
few | TRBD1 | TRBJ2-7 | TRBV5-1 | TGCGCCAGCAGCTTGTCGGGACAGAGCTACGAGCAGTACTTC | CASSLSGQSYEQYF
many | NA | TRBJ2-3 | TRBV20-1 | TGCAGTGCTGCAGCAGGGTCGGCGACAGATACGCAGTATTTT | CSAAAGSATDTQYF
few | NA | TRBJ2-5 | TRBV2 | TGTGCCAGCAGTGAGGAGACTAGCCAAGAGACCCAGTACTTC | CASSEETSQETQYF
few | NA | TRBJ1-3 | TRBV4-2 | TGTGCCAGCAGCCAAGCCCTTAACTCTGGAAACACCATATATTTT | CASSQALNSGNTIYF
NA | TRBD1 | TRBJ2-3 | TRBV5-1 | TGCGCCAGCAGCGGACAGGGCACAGATACGCAGTATTTT | CASSGQGTDTQYF
few | NA | TRBJ2-7 | TRBV28 | TGTGCCAGCAGTACCGGGACTTACCCTTCCTACGAGCAGTACTTC | CASSTGTYPSYEQYF
many | NA | TRBJ1-5 | TRBV20-1 | TGCAGTGCTAGTTGGAGGGATAGCAATCAGCCCCAGCATTTT | CSASWRDSNQPQHF
few | TRBD1 | TRBJ1-3 | TRBV12-3/TRBV12-4 | TGTGCCAGCAGTTACGACAGGGCCCCAAGAAACACCATATATTTT | CASSYDRAPRNTIYF
many | TRBD2 | TRBJ2-3 | TRBV28 | TGTGCCAGCAGCCCGACTAGCGGGAGGGTTGCGCAGTATTTT | CASSPTSGRVAQYF
few | NA | TRBJ2-1 | TRBV20-1 | TGCAGTGCTAGGCTAATTGGATTAGGAGACAATGAGCAGTTCTTC | CSARLIGLGDNEQFF
many | NA | TRBJ1-2 | TRBV28 | TGTGCCAGCATAGGGACACCCGGCTACACCTTC | CASIGTPGYTF
few | TRBD1 | TRBJ1-1 | TRBV29-1 | TGCAGCGTTGGGGGGACAGTGAACACTGAAGCTTTCTTT | CSVGGTVNTEAFF
medium-sized | TRBD2 | TRBJ2-7 | TRBV6-2/TRBV6-3 | TGTGCCAGCAGTTACGGGACTAGCGGCTACGAGCAGTACTTC | CASSYGTSGYEQYF
NA | NA | TRBJ2-3 | TRBV20-1 | TGCAGTGCTAGACGAAGGAGGGCCTCCACAGATACGCAGTATTTT | CSARRRRASTDTQYF
few | TRBD2 | TRBJ2-2 | TRBV20-1 | TGCAGTGCTAGAACGGCGGGAGGGCCCGGGGAGCTGTTTTTT | CSARTAGGPGELFF
NA | NA | TRBJ2-1 | TRBV9 | TGTGCCAGCAGCGTCGGGACTTACAATGAGCAGTTCTTC | CASSVGTYNEQFF
once | NA | TRBJ2-5 | TRBV5-1 | TGCGCCAGCAGCACCGGACTATTGGCGGGAGAGACCCAGTACTTC | CASSTGLLAGETQYF
few | NA | TRBJ2-7 | TRBV16 | TGTGCCAGCAGCCAATCGAACTACGAGCAGTACTTC | CASSQSNYEQYF
many | NA | TRBJ2-3 | TRBV7-9 | TGTGCCAGCAGCTTGTCGGTCCACGGCACAGATACGCAGTATTTT | CASSLSVHGTDTQYF
few | NA | TRBJ2-7 | TRBV9 | TGTGCCAGCAGCGTAGGGAGCGCCTACTCCTACGAGCAGTACTTC | CASSVGSAYSYEQYF
few | TRBD2 | TRBJ2-3 | TRBV7-8 | TGTGCCAGCAGTTATAGGGACGGGAGGACGGGGTATTTT | CASSYRDGRTGYF
few | NA | TRBJ2-7 | TRBV30 | TGTGCCTGGGACCCAACGGGACGGCTAACCTACGAGCAGTACTTC | CAWDPTGRLTYEQYF
NA | NA | TRBJ2-1 | TRBV7-6 | TGCGCCAGCAGCCCCCAAGCTCAGGGCAATGAGCAGTTCTTC | CASSPQAQGNEQFF
few | NA | TRBJ1-5 | TRBV20-1 | TGCAGTGCTAGAAGCGGGACACACAGCAATCAGCCCCAGCATTTT | CSARSGTHSNQPQHF
NA | NA | TRBJ2-3 | TRBV27 | TGTGCCAGCAGTTTATCATCTGAAACTCGCACAGATACGCAGTATTTT | CASSLSSETRTDTQYF
few | NA | TRBJ2-2 | TRBV6-5 | TGTGCCAGCAGTTACTTGAGACCCTCCGCCGGGGAGCTGTTTTTT | CASSYLRPSAGELFF
many | NA | TRBJ2-1 | TRBV28 | TGTGCCAGCAGTTCCGGGGCCTACAATGAGCAGTTCTTC | CASSSGAYNEQFF
few | NA | TRBJ1-1 | TRBV19 | TGTGCCAGTAGTGTAAAGGGGGACACTGAAGCTTTCTTT | CASSVKGDTEAFF
few | TRBD1 | TRBJ1-2 | TRBV30 | TGTGCCTGGAGTCGCGACAGGGGTAAAAAAGGCTACACCTTC | CAWSRDRGKKGYTF
NA | NA | TRBJ2-6 | TRBV29-1 | TGCAGCGTTGACCCCCTCTCTGGGGCCAACGTCCTGACTTTC | CSVDPLSGANVLTF
NA | TRBD2 | TRBJ2-3 | TRBV6-4 | TGTGCCAGCAGTGTACTAGCGGGAGGGTCTCGAGATACGCAGTATTTT | CASSVLAGGSRDTQYF